A selection of T cell receptor beta chains follows, all from one sample in a study of Ad26.COV2.S vaccination and SARS-CoV-2 variants. Sequencing used immunoSEQ multiplex PCR; TCRdb keeps in-frame clones, though not all of them. Counted here are roughly 700,000 clones, roughly 90% occurring once; the ten biggest clones make up about 1.5%. The specimen was peripheral blood, collected in a trial of Ad26.COV2.S vaccine versus placebo. These TCRs come from a person between 18 and 65 years old who received the Ad26.COV2.S COVID-19 vaccine or a placebo. Each CDR3 is given with its conserved first and last residue. D genes are given only for firm matches.

TRBJ2-2	TRBV2	-	TGTGCCAGCAGCCCACGGGCCAGGGCCCCCGGGGAGCTGTTTTTT	CASSPRARAPGELFF
TRBJ1-4	TRBV11-2	-	TGTGCCAGCAGCTTAGTGGGGACAACTAATGAAAAACTGTTTTTT	CASSLVGTTNEKLFF
TRBJ1-2	TRBV18	-	TGTGCCAGCCGTGAGAGTCAGGGTACTGGCTACACCTTC	CASRESQGTGYTF
TRBJ2-3	TRBV7-6	-	TGTGCCAGCAGCCTCGGGCTAAAAACAGATACGCAGTATTTT	CASSLGLKTDTQYF
TRBJ2-1	TRBV6-5	TRBD1	TGTGCCAGCAGTCGACAGGGGGTTGGCAATGAGCAGTTCTTC	CASSRQGVGNEQFF
TRBJ1-2	TRBV5-1	-	TGCGCCAGCACCGACCTCACAGGGACCTATGGTTACACCTTC	CASTDLTGTYGYTF
TRBJ1-1	TRBV4-1	-	TGCGCCAGCAGCCAAGGACAGACGAACACTGAAGCTTTCTTT	CASSQGQTNTEAFF
TRBJ1-1	TRBV19	-	TGTGCCAGTACGCGTAACACTGAAGCTTTCTTT	CASTRNTEAFF
TRBJ1-1	TRBV7-2	-	TGTGCCAGCAGCCCGGACCGAGAAGAAGCTTTCTTT	CASSPDREEAFF
TRBJ2-5	TRBV3-1/TRBV3-2	-	TGTGCCAGCAGCCCCGCGGGCAGGAGGGAGACCCAGTACTTC	CASSPAGRRETQYF
TRBJ1-1	TRBV6-2/TRBV6-3	-	TGTGCCAGCAGTTACACGGGTACTGAAGCTTTCTTT	CASSYTGTEAFF
TRBJ2-5	TRBV14	TRBD2	TGTGCCAGCAGCCCGCAGCGGGAGGGCCTACAAGAGACCCAGTACTTC	CASSPQREGLQETQYF
TRBJ2-3	TRBV11-2	-	TGTGCCAGCAGCTTGAGTACGGCCGCCACAGATACGCAGTATTTT	CASSLSTAATDTQYF
TRBJ1-6	TRBV5-5	-	TGTGCCAGCAGCTCCCGCTGGGGGGCGGATTCACCCCTCCACTTT	CASSSRWGADSPLHF
TRBJ2-5	TRBV5-1	TRBD2	TGCGCCAGCGGGCTAGCGGGTACTAGGGGAGAGACCCAGTACTTC	CASGLAGTRGETQYF